These 3 T cell receptor beta chains share one sample of origin, sequenced in a study of technical replicates of blood from a few donors. TCRdb's copy holds only in-frame clones and misses some; the assay was immunoSEQ multiplex PCR. This table has approximately 88,000 clones, about 96% appearing once. The sequencing sample was made of T cells isolated from PBMCs. The source is a human donor in good health.

V gene TRBV6-1 combines with J gene TRBJ2-7; D perhaps matches TRBD1 (5 bases). CDR3 length equals 15 residues. Trimming removed 2 bases at V and 4 bases at J, with 15 bases between. Germline CDR1 is MNHNS and CDR2 is SASEGT. CDR3 amino acids: CASSEKTVPWYEQYF. CDR3 bases: TGTGCCAGCAGTGAAAAGACAGTCCCGTGGTACGAGCAGTACTTC.

The genes are TRBV6-5 and TRBJ2-7, with 12 bases matching TRBD2. The CDR3 runs to 15 residues. From germline, CDR1 is MNHEY and CDR2 SVGAGI. Germline trimming cut 6 bases from V and 2 bases from J; bases unmatched to any gene: 5. In nucleotides, the CDR3 is TGTGCCAGCAGACCGACTAGCGGGAGCACCTACGAGCAGTACTTC. Protein: CASRPTSGSTYEQYF.

Note on this clone: No DNA is shown, since the ends of the CDR3 on it are uncertain; the CDR3 is the one TCRdb lists. The V gene is TRBV21-1, the J gene TRBJ1-2; the table assigns TRBD1, which was not confirmed against the DNA. TRBV21-1 has pseudogene status. The CDR3 is 20 amino acids in total, end residues counted. CDR3 region: CASSCSRVGQGTRVDYGYTF.